Shown below are 18 T cell receptor beta chains from a single sample sequenced in a study of blood T cell repertoires in COVID-19. Produced via immunoSEQ multiplex PCR; TCRdb's table is partial and in-frame only. The profile shows more than 95,000 clones, more than 85% of them singletons. Material for sequencing was peripheral blood. The receptors were sampled from a man in his fifties with COVID-19, enrolled during active disease.

This chain joins TRBV6-1 and TRBJ2-3; D possibly corresponds to TRBD2 (6 bases). Germline V gene data show CDR1 as MNHNS and CDR2 as SASEGT. The V end was cut by 2 bases, the J end by 4 bases, with 10 bases between. This CDR3 comprises 14 residues. The CDR3 DNA sequence: TGTGCCAGCAGTGAACGGCCGGGGGCAGATACGCAGTATTTT. Encoded protein: CASSERPGADTQYF.

The rearrangement links TRBV28 to TRBJ2-7; D is possibly TRBD2 (5 bases). CDR1 is MDHEN and CDR2 is SYDVKM in the germline V gene. The CDR3 covers 12 residues. V lost 2 bases to trimming and J lost 9 bases, with 11 bases between them. Written as DNA, the CDR3 is TGTGCCAGCAGTTTAGATGAGAGCGGGCAGTACTTC. This encodes CASSLDESGQYF.

The chain links TRBV24-1 to TRBJ2-3, with 9 bases aligning to TRBD1. This CDR3 has 16 amino acids. V dropped 4 bases and J dropped 3; count of bases not matched to a gene: 7. Germline V gives CDR1 KGHDR, CDR2 SFDVKD. In DNA, the CDR3 is TGTGCCACCAGTGACTCTGACAGGGGGTGGACAGATACGCAGTATTTT. It codes for CATSDSDRGWTDTQYF.

This chain connects TRBV7-3 to TRBJ2-7; D gene uncertain. The CDR3 consists of 11 residues. V dropped 5 bases and J dropped 7 bases, with 9 bases sitting between them. Germline loops: CDR1 SGHTA, CDR2 FQGTGA. The DNA for the CDR3 is TGTGCCAGCAGCCCGGTCTTAGAGCAGTACTTC. Residues: CASSPVLEQYF. Full variable domain (remainder filled in from reference TRBV7-3 and TRBJ2-7): GAGVSQTPSNKVTEKGKYVELRCDPISGHTALYWYRQSLGQGPEFLIYFQGTGAADDSGLPNDRFFAVRPEGSVSTLKIQRTERGDSAVYLCASSPVLEQYFGPGTRLTVT.

The chain has TRBV19 and TRBJ2-1; D not certain. The CDR3 is made up of 12 amino acids. The V and J ends lost 5 bases and 4 bases respectively, with 6 bases between them. Per the germline V gene, CDR1 is LNHDA and CDR2 is SQIVND (reference sequence). The CDR3 spells CASSFEYNEQFF. The CDR3 DNA is TGTGCCAGTAGTTTCGAGTACAATGAGCAGTTCTTC.

The V call is TRBV23-1, the J call TRBJ1-5; D is undetermined. TRBV23-1 is marked as an open reading frame, function uncertain. CDR3 length: 14 residues. V lost 3 bases to trimming and J lost 3 bases, with 9 bases between them. Written as DNA, the CDR3 is TGCGCCAGCAGTCATCCCAGGCCCAATCAGCCCCAGCATTTT. Protein: CASSHPRPNQPQHF.

The CDR3 DNA reads TGTGCCAGCAGTTCCGGGACAGGGTCACGGTACGAGCAGTACTTC. Translation: CASSSGTGSRYEQYF. The chain carries TRBV6-2 or TRBV6-3 and TRBJ2-7; 9 nucleotides agree with TRBD1. Trimming cost V 4 bases and J 4 bases; bases outside gene matches: 8. In germline, CDR1 is MNHEY, CDR2 SVGEGT. CDR3 length: 15 amino acids.

The CDR3 DNA is TGCGCCAGCAGCGCCGGACTGTCCTACGAGCAGTACGTC. Protein sequence: CASSAGLSYEQYV. The gene calls are TRBV10-2 and TRBJ2-7, with TRBD2 as a possible D gene (5 bases). The V end lost 6 bases, the J end lost 1 base, and 10 bases lay between the germline ends. The CDR3 has 13 amino acids. Germline CDR1 WSHSY, CDR2 SAAADI.

The rearrangement uses TRBV7-3 and TRBJ2-2; 7 bases line up with TRBD2. The length of the CDR3 is 16 residues. V gave up 5 bases and J gave up 0 bases; unmatched junction bases: 6. Germline V CDR1 and CDR2: SGHTA, FQGTGA. The CDR3 DNA reads TGTGCCAGCAGCCCTCTAGCGGCAGCGAACACCGGGGAGCTGTTTTTT. Amino acid sequence: CASSPLAAANTGELFF. The variable domain in full, completed from reference TRBV7-3 and TRBJ2-2, reads GAGVSQTPSNKVTEKGKYVELRCDPISGHTALYWYRQSLGQGPEFLIYFQGTGAADDSGLPNDRFFAVRPEGSVSTLKIQRTERGDSAVYLCASSPLAAANTGELFFGEGSRLTVL.

V is TRBV15 and J is TRBJ2-5; weak D call: TRBD2 (6 bases). The germline V gene has CDR1 LNHNV and CDR2 YYDKDF (reference sequence). Trimming took off 1 base at V and 5 bases at J, with 11 bases between the two ends. The CDR3 loop spans 14 amino acids. The CDR3 DNA is TGTGCCACCAGCAGAGGGGACTCGAGGGAGACCCAGTACTTC. It is translated as CATSRGDSRETQYF.

The gene calls are TRBV25-1 and TRBJ1-1; 8 nucleotides line up with TRBD1. This CDR3 is built from 14 residues. Germline CDR1 and CDR2: MGHDK and SYGVNS. Germline trimming cut 6 bases from V and 5 bases from J; bases unmatched to any gene: 8. The CDR3 region has the DNA TGTGCCAGCAGAAATACAGGGGGACGGACTGAAGCTTTCTTT. This translates into CASRNTGGRTEAFF.

The gene calls are TRBV28 and TRBJ2-1; TRBD1 agrees at 8 bases. This CDR3 has 14 amino acids. Germline V gene sequence: CDR1 MDHEN, CDR2 SYDVKM. J lost 7 bases, V lost 3 bases, and 5 bases had no gene match. The CDR3 nucleotides are TGTGCCAGCAGTTTTACAGGGGGAGGAAATGAGCAGTTCTTC. Translated, it gives CASSFTGGGNEQFF.

This clone was picked up one time. This chain joins TRBV28 and TRBJ1-5, with D unresolved. The germline CDR1 and CDR2 sequences are MDHEN and SYDVKM. Trimming removed 6 bases at V and 0 bases at J, with 15 bases between. CDR3 length: 16 residues. CDR3 in amino acids: CASRPPRVSSNQPQHF. The CDR3 DNA sequence: TGTGCCAGCAGACCCCCCCGGGTCAGTAGCAATCAGCCCCAGCATTTT.

The V gene is TRBV5-1, the J gene TRBJ2-5; 15 bases are a match to TRBD2. The CDR3 sequence is 16 residues long. Trimming at V came to 4 bases and at J to 5 bases, leaving 6 bases not matched to a gene. CDR1 is SGHRS and CDR2 is YFSETQ in the germline V gene. Written as DNA, the CDR3 is TGCGCCAGCAGCCCAAGGACTAGCGGGAGGGGGGAGACCCAGTACTTC. Translating it yields CASSPRTSGRGETQYF.

The CDR3 sequence: CAASGAVYGYTF. CDR3 DNA: TGTGCCGCTAGCGGGGCCGTCTATGGCTACACCTTC. The chain is built from TRBV30 and TRBJ1-2; D possibly corresponds to TRBD1 (5 bases). The CDR3 extends over 12 amino acids. Trimming cost V 8 bases and J 4 bases, with 14 bases left between them. Germline assignment: CDR1 GTSNPN and CDR2 SVGIG (reference sequence).

The genes are TRBV5-1 and TRBJ1-6, with D perhaps matching TRBD1 (5 bases). The CDR3 is 16 residues long. Germline V CDR1 and CDR2: SGHRS, YFSETQ. Trimming pared 0 bases from V and 10 bases from J, leaving 17 bases between. The CDR3 sequence is CASSLGGQGTGSPLHF. In nucleotides, the CDR3 is TGCGCCAGCAGCTTGGGTGGGCAGGGAACTGGATCACCCCTCCACTTT.

V usage is TRBV5-4 and J usage is TRBJ2-3; 10 bases agree with TRBD2. The CDR3 is 15 residues long. V lost 5 bases to trimming and J lost 1 base; unmatched junction nucleotides: 4. The germline V gene has CDR1 SGHNT and CDR2 YYREEE (reference sequence). CDR3 sequence (DNA): TGTGCCAGCAGGCTAGCGGGAGCTGGCACAGATACGCAGTATTTT. Amino acid sequence: CASRLAGAGTDTQYF. Full variable domain (rest looked up from reference TRBV5-4 and TRBJ2-3): ETGVTQSPTHLIKTRGQQVTLRCSSQSGHNTVSWYQQALGQGPQFIFQYYREEENGRGNFPPRFSGLQFPNYSSELNVNALELDDSALYLCASRLAGAGTDTQYFGPGTRLTVL.

CDR3 nucleotides: TGTGCCAGCATTTATTCACTAGCGGGAGGATACGAGCAGTACTTC. Translating gives CASIYSLAGGYEQYF. V and J are TRBV27 and TRBJ2-7; 12 bases fit TRBD2. V was clipped by 7 bases and J by 4 bases; unmatched bases: 8. The CDR3 is 15 residues long. Germline CDR1 reads MNHEY; CDR2 reads SMNVEV (reference sequence).